A single T cell receptor beta chain is shown here with its context. The data were taken from a study of T cell responses to AZD1222 COVID-19 vaccine. The trim removed 4 bases at V and 1 base at J, leaving 13 bases unmatched. CDR1 is PRHDT, CDR2 FYEKMQ, per germline (reference sequence). This CDR3 has 20 amino acids. Clones were read by immunoSEQ multiplex PCR, and TCRdb kept only the in-frame ones, dropping some. The sample lists roughly 84,000 clones; 70% to 90% were seen once. This chain joins TRBV13 and TRBJ2-3, with 14 bases lining up with TRBD2. The sequence derives from an adult who received the AZD1222 COVID-19 vaccine. Sequences were derived from peripheral blood, sampled 28 days after the second AZD1222 dose. As DNA, the CDR3 is TGTGCCAGCAGCTCGGGACTAGCGGGGGTCAAGCGAGGAGGCACAGATACGCAGTATTTT. Its translation: CASSSGLAGVKRGGTDTQYF.